These 24 T cell receptor beta chains share one sample of origin, sequenced in a study of metastatic and nonmetastatic thyroid tumors. Using MiXCR, TCRdb re-called clones from the PCR reads. The top ten clones hold roughly a quarter of a sample with more than 20,000 clones, approximately 12% of them seen once. No treatment had been given to any patient before thyroid surgery. The sample comprised blood. These receptor sequences come from a female donor with papillary thyroid cancer or a benign thyroid nodule (not recorded which). Some clones in this sample may be carry-over from other donors' samples.

This clone was recorded a few times. The J gene is TRBJ1-2, the V gene TRBV12-3 or TRBV12-4; TRBD1 aligns across 7 bases. The CDR3 covers 15 residues. V trimming: 3 bases; J trimming: 4 bases; junction bases outside the gene matches: 8. The CDR3 sequence is CASSFSRTGGYGYTF. As DNA, the CDR3 is TGTGCCAGCAGTTTCTCTCGGACAGGCGGCTATGGCTACACCTTC.

J is TRBJ1-4 and V is TRBV29-1; D is unresolved. The CDR3 extends over 12 amino acids. Germline CDR1 SQVTM, CDR2 ANQGSEA. CDR3 loop: CRVVGLNEKLFF. The CDR3 DNA follows: TGCAGAGTGGTCGGACTTAATGAAAAACTGTTTTTT. Together with reference TRBV29-1 and TRBJ1-4, the CDR3 gives the full variable domain: SAVISQKPSRDICQRGTSLTIQCQVDSQVTMMFWYRQQPGQSLTLIATANQGSEATYESGFVIDKFPISRPNLTFSTLTVSNMSPEDSSIYLCRVVGLNEKLFFGSGTQLSVL.

The chain has TRBV2 and TRBJ2-7; possible D gene TRBD2, 6 bases. CDR3 size: 15 residues. Germline lookup yields CDR1 SNHLY and CDR2 FYNNEI. Trimming took off 7 bases at V and 2 bases at J, with 18 bases between the two ends. The CDR3 reads CASIRSVGRPYEQYF. The CDR3 DNA sequence: TGTGCCAGCATCCGTAGTGTAGGGAGGCCCTACGAGCAGTACTTC.

The chain links TRBV9 to TRBJ2-4; 10 bases fit TRBD1. The CDR3 runs 17 residues. Germline CDR1 reads SGDLS; CDR2 reads YYNGEE. Losses at the gene ends were 4 bases for V and 2 bases for J; bases not matched to a gene: 9. CDR3 loop: CASSPRGQGGTKNIQYF. The CDR3 DNA reads TGTGCCAGCAGCCCCCGAGGACAGGGGGGCACCAAAAACATTCAGTACTTC.

A word on this clone: The CDR3 end shows no conserved phenylalanine or tryptophan, and so a read error is likely. The chain joins TRBV30 to TRBJ2-2, with 9 bases matching TRBD2. The CDR3 sequence is 14 residues long. The junction had 5 bases not matched to a gene; V was cut back by 5 bases and J by 4 bases. The V gene's germline CDR1 is GTSNPN and CDR2 SVGIG (reference sequence). The CDR3, as DNA: TGTGCCTGGTCCGTACTAGCGGGCACCGGGGAGCTGTTTCTT. Its protein product is CAWSVLAGTGELFL.

The sample holds many counts of this clone. V is TRBV29-1 and J is TRBJ2-1; TRBD1 aligns across 9 bases. This CDR3 is built from 13 residues. CDR1 is SQVTM, CDR2 ANQGSEA, per germline. Trimming at V came to 4 bases and at J to 7 bases, leaving 5 bases not matched to a gene. The CDR3 bases are TGCAGCGTTGTGTACAGGGGGCGAAATGAGCAGTTCTTC. Protein product: CSVVYRGRNEQFF.

A few counts support this clone. The junction and the germline gene differ at one end; a read error may be behind it. J is TRBJ2-3 and V is TRBV28; D might be TRBD1 (7 bases). CDR1 is MDHEN and CDR2 is SYDVKM in the germline V gene. This CDR3 spans 17 amino acids. Here the CDR3 DNA reads TGTGCCAGCAGCCCTCAGGGGGTCACTAGCATAACAGATACTCAGTATTTT. It specifies CASSPQGVTSITDTQYF.

Concerning this clone itself: A much larger clone differs by one base, so this may be a read error. This sequence joins TRBV20-1 and TRBJ1-4, with 8 nucleotides matching TRBD1. Germline V gene sequence: CDR1 DFQATT, CDR2 SNEGSKA (reference sequence). V was clipped by 6 bases and J by 5 bases; unmatched bases: 8. There are 14 residues in the CDR3. In DNA form, the CDR3 reads TGCAGTGCCCACCCGGGACAGGCGAATGAAAAACTGTTTTTT. Translation gives CSAHPGQANEKLFF.

As concerns this clone: A clone one base away is much larger, so this may be a read error. CDR3: CASSLSAGETQYF. The CDR3 DNA reads as TGTGCCAGCAGCTTATCGGCGGGGGAGACCCAGTACTTC. This chain joins TRBV7-2 and TRBJ2-5, with D tentatively TRBD2 (6 bases). V dropped 2 bases and J dropped 5 bases, with 9 bases sitting between them. Germline V CDR1 and CDR2: SGHTA, FQGNSA. This CDR3 has 13 amino acids.

Concerning this clone: Other DNA sequences from this sample encode an identical CDR3 as well. In DNA, the CDR3 is TGTGCCAGCAGGGTCGGACTAGCGGGAGGTTGCAATGAGCAGTTCTTC. Protein sequence: CASRVGLAGGCNEQFF. The chain combines TRBV6-1 with TRBJ2-1; 14 bases line up with TRBD2. Losses at the gene ends were 6 bases for V and 6 bases for J; bases not matched to a gene: 7. The CDR3 is made up of 16 amino acids. CDR1 and CDR2 from the germline V gene are MNHNS and SASEGT.

This clone was detected ten times or more. The V and J genes are TRBV5-1 and TRBJ1-1; D not certain. The V end was cut by 0 bases, the J end by 10 bases, with 13 bases between. The CDR3 totals 13 residues. Germline CDR1 and CDR2: SGHRS and YFSETQ. In DNA form, the CDR3 reads TGCGCCAGCAGCTTGGAACAGAAAAAAAGAGCTTTCTTT. Encoded protein: CASSLEQKKRAFF.

V usage is TRBV7-8 and J usage is TRBJ2-7, with D perhaps TRBD1 (5 bases). The V and J ends lost 4 bases and 4 bases respectively, with 20 bases between them. The CDR3 covers 16 residues. Germline V gene sequence: CDR1 SGHVS, CDR2 FQNEAQ. CDR3 sequence reads: CASSSLRWGLTYEQYF. The DNA of the CDR3 is TGTGCCAGCAGCTCCCTGAGGTGGGGCCTTACTTACGAGCAGTACTTC.

This clone appeared many times. The rearrangement uses TRBV3-1 and TRBJ1-5, with 8 bases identical to TRBD1. There are 15 residues in the CDR3. CDR1 is LGHDT, CDR2 YNNKEL, per germline (reference sequence). V gave up 4 bases and J gave up 4 bases; unmatched junction bases: 6. CDR3 amino acids: CASSLRDRPNQPQHF. The CDR3, as DNA: TGTGCCAGCAGCCTACGGGACAGGCCAAATCAGCCCCAGCATTTT.

This clone is medium-sized. The rearrangement uses TRBV12-3 or TRBV12-4 and TRBJ1-3; D ambiguous. This CDR3 has 14 residues. V was trimmed by 6 bases and J by 0 bases, leaving 9 bases between them. The CDR3 is CASRVGISGNTIYF. DNA for the CDR3: TGTGCCAGCAGGGTAGGGATCTCTGGAAACACCATATATTTT.

This clone was counted at least ten times. In DNA form, the CDR3 reads TGTGCCAGCAGCTTCTCCCCGGGGTCTCAGAAGACCCAGTACTTC. Amino acid sequence: CASSFSPGSQKTQYF. The chain recombines TRBV9 with TRBJ2-5, with TRBD2 as a possible D gene (5 bases). CDR1 and CDR2 (germline): SGDLS, YYNGEE. The CDR3 is 15 amino acids. Trimming cost V 4 bases and J 6 bases, with 19 bases left between them.

This clone was picked up a small number of times. This chain connects TRBV4-1 to TRBJ1-2; tentatively, D is TRBD1 (5 bases). This CDR3 is 14 amino acids long. V gave up 4 bases and J gave up 7 bases, with 16 bases separating them. Looked up from germline, CDR1 is MGHRA and CDR2 is YSYEKL. In DNA form, the CDR3 reads TGCGCCAGCAGCCGAGATTGGGACGGCTGTGGCTACACCTTC. This encodes CASSRDWDGCGYTF.

The table lists this clone with many counts. This sequence joins TRBV19 and TRBJ2-3; D is uncertain. From germline, CDR1 is LNHDA and CDR2 SQIVND (reference sequence). The CDR3 spans 14 residues. V was cut by 6 bases and J by 3 bases, with 13 bases left in between. The CDR3 loop is CASSPQPDTDTQYF. The DNA of the CDR3 is TGTGCCAGTAGCCCGCAGCCAGATACAGATACGCAGTATTTT.

The chain joins TRBV4-2 to TRBJ1-5; 8 positions match TRBD1. CDR3 length: 16 amino acids. J lost 6 bases, V lost 2 bases, and 9 bases had no gene match. Per germline, CDR1 LGHNA and CDR2 YNFKEQ. The CDR3 is CASSQLRQGRGQPQHF. The CDR3 DNA reads as TGTGCCAGCAGCCAATTACGACAGGGGAGGGGTCAGCCCCAGCATTTT.

This clone was detected only a few times. The genes are TRBV6-1 and TRBJ1-3; no clear D gene. Germline values: CDR1 MNHNS, CDR2 SASEGT. Between the trimmed V and J ends, which lost 11 bases and 0 bases, there was a span of 14 bases. There are 14 residues in the CDR3. In DNA, the CDR3 is TGTGCCCGCTCGGACTCGGACTCTGGAAACACCATATATTTT. This codes for CARSDSDSGNTIYF.

In this sample, this clone turned up many times. The J gene is TRBJ1-5, the V gene TRBV19; 11 bases fit TRBD1. CDR1 and CDR2 (germline): LNHDA, SQIVND (reference sequence). The CDR3 consists of 17 residues. Trimming took 0 bases from V and 4 from J; bases not matched to a gene: 5. CDR3 sequence reads: CASSIDPGQGGNQPQHF. The CDR3 DNA follows: TGTGCCAGTAGTATAGATCCGGGACAGGGGGGTAATCAGCCCCAGCATTTT.

This clone was recorded many times. The DNA for the CDR3 is TGTGCCAGCAGCCACCCAGGACAGACTGCACCTTGGTACGAGCAGTACTTC. Translated: CASSHPGQTAPWYEQYF. The chain recombines TRBV3-1 with TRBJ2-7; tentatively, D is TRBD1 (6 bases). Germline CDR1 is LGHDT and CDR2 is YNNKEL (reference sequence). This CDR3 has 17 residues. V dropped 3 bases and J dropped 4 bases, with 22 bases sitting between them.

This sequence joins TRBV20-1 and TRBJ1-2; D not certain. V lost 1 base and J lost 2, with 11 bases in between. CDR1 is DFQATT, CDR2 SNEGSKA, per germline (reference sequence). The CDR3 contains 14 residues. Written as DNA, the CDR3 is TGCAGTGCTAGAGCCATTTGGCCCAACTATGGCTACACCTTC. This codes for CSARAIWPNYGYTF.

This clone was detected only a few times. The chain uses TRBV6-1 and TRBJ2-7, with TRBD2 matching over 13 bases. Germline V CDR1 and CDR2: MNHNS, SASEGT. This CDR3 has 16 amino acids. With 6 bases clipped from V and 2 bases from J, the junction kept 7 bases outside the gene matches. The CDR3: CASRGSGTSGTYEQYF. The CDR3 DNA follows: TGTGCCAGCAGGGGGTCCGGGACTAGCGGGACCTACGAGCAGTACTTC.

This clone was recorded many times. V is TRBV11-2 and J is TRBJ2-2, with 8 nucleotides matching TRBD1. The CDR3 length is 16 residues. The trim removed 7 bases at V and 2 bases at J, leaving 9 bases unmatched. Germline V gene data show CDR1 as SGHAT and CDR2 as FQNNGV. The CDR3 loop is CASTYIQGGNTGELFF. The CDR3 DNA follows: TGTGCCAGCACCTATATACAGGGGGGAAACACCGGGGAGCTGTTTTTT.